These T cell receptor beta chains were read from a single sample in a study of EBV T-cell therapy then PD-1 blockade in nasopharyngeal carcinoma. Some clones are missing from TCRdb's copy, which holds only in-frame ones; the method was immunoSEQ multiplex PCR. The sample records around 19,000 clones, roughly 84% being singletons. Their recognized antigens are unknown. The sample here was CD8+ T cells from blood, taken at day 0 from a patient whose treatment included autologous EBV-specific T cells and nivolumab. Receptors were obtained from a man aged 35 to 55 with nasopharyngeal carcinoma. Each CDR3 is given with its conserved first and last residue. Fields, in order: D gene, clone size, V gene, J gene, CDR3 DNA, CDR3 protein. A D gene is named only where the DNA matches it firmly. Clone sizes are given selectively: once, few, many, or a class where the clone is expanded.

>NA|NA|TRBV27|TRBJ1-5
TGTGCCAGCAGGGAGTCCCTGGGGGAGTATTATCAGCCCCAGCATTTT
CASRESLGEYYQPQHF
>TRBD1|NA|TRBV4-2|TRBJ2-3
TGTGCCAGCAGCCAATTCCCGGGACAGGGGGCAGATACGCAGTATTTT
CASSQFPGQGADTQYF
>NA|NA|TRBV27|TRBJ1-2
TGTGCCAGCGGCCTTTCGAAACTGTCATATGGCTACACCTTC
CASGLSKLSYGYTF
>TRBD1|NA|TRBV5-1|TRBJ1-2
TGCGCCAGCAGCTTGGACTCAGGGGGTGGCTACACCTTC
CASSLDSGGGYTF
>TRBD1|once|TRBV24-1|TRBJ2-1
TGTGCCACTAGGGACAGCTACAATGAGCAGTTCTTC
CATRDSYNEQFF
>NA|once|TRBV19|TRBJ2-1
TGTGCCACCCCCGGGGACGGCCTGTACAATGAGCAGTTCTTC
CATPGDGLYNEQFF
>TRBD1|NA|TRBV6-5|TRBJ2-7
TGTGCCAGCAGTTACTCGACAGGGGTGTACGAGCAGTACTTC
CASSYSTGVYEQYF
>NA|NA|TRBV6-5|TRBJ2-7
TGTGCCAGCAGTTACTCTACCGGACAGACAACCTACGAGCAGTACTTC
CASSYSTGQTTYEQYF
>NA|NA|TRBV12-3/TRBV12-4|TRBJ1-2
TGTGCCAGCAGTTTCCAAGGGGGGTATGGCTACACCTTC
CASSFQGGYGYTF
>NA|NA|TRBV18|TRBJ2-3
TGTGCCAGCTCACGAATCGGTGGGACAGATACGCAGTATTTT
CASSRIGGTDTQYF